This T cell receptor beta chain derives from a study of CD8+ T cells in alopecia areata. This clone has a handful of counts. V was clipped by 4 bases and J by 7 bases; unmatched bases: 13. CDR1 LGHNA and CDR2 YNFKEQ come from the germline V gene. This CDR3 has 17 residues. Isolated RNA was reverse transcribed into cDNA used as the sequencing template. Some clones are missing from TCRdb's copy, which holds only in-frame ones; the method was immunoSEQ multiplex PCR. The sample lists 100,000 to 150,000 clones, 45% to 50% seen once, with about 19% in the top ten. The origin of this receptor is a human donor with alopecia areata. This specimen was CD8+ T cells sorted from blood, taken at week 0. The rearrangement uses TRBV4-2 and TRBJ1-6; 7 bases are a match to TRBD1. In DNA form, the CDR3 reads TGTGCCAGCAGCCCGAACAGTGAGGGGGCTGAGAATTCACCCCTCCACTTT. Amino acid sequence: CASSPNSEGAENSPLHF.